Below, one T cell receptor (beta chain) is given with its context. Assay: immunoSEQ multiplex PCR; the TCRdb copy retains only in-frame clones and omits some. Among around 30,000 clones listed, more than 90% were seen once. This entry comes from a study of T cell changes during pregnancy in multiple sclerosis. This sequence originates from a female donor with multiple sclerosis, enrolled in a pregnancy study. The sample was CD4+ T cells from peripheral blood mononuclear cells, taken in the first trimester of pregnancy.

The CDR3 region is CASSFPTGGNNEKLFF. The CDR3 coding sequence is TGTGCCAGCAGTTTCCCTACAGGGGGCAATAATGAAAAACTGTTTTTT. J is TRBJ1-4 and V is TRBV6-6; 9 bases match TRBD1. The CDR3 extends over 16 amino acids. The V gene's germline CDR1 is MNHNY and CDR2 SVGAGI (reference sequence). With 4 bases clipped from V and 4 bases from J, the junction kept 7 bases outside the gene matches.